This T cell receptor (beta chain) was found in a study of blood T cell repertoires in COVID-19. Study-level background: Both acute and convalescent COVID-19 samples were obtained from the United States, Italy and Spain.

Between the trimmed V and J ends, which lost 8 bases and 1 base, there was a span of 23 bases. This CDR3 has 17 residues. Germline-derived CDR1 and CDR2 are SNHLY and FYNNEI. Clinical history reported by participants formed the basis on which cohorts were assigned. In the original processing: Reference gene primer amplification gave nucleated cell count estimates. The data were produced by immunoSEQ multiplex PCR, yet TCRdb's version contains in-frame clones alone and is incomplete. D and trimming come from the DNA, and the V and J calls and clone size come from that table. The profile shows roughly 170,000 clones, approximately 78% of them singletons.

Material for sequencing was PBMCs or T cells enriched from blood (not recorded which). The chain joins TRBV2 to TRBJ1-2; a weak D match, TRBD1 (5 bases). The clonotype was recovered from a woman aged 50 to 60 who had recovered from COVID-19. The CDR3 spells CASVRGSFGLINYGYTF. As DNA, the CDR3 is TGTGCCAGCGTCCGGGGGTCCTTTGGACTTATTAACTATGGCTACACCTTC.